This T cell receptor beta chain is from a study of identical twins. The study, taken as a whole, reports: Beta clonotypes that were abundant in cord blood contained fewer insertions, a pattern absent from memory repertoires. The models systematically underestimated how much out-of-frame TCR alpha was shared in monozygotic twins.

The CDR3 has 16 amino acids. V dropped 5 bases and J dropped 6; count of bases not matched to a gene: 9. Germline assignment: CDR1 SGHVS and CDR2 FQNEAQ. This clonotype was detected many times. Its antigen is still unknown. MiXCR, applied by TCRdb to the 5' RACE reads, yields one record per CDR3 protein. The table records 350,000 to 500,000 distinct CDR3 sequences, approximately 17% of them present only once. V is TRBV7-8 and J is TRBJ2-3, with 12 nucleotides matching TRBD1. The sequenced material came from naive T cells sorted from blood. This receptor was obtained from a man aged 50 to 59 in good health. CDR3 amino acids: CASSLRDRGRSDTQYF. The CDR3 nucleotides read TGTGCCAGCAGCCTCCGGGACAGGGGGCGAAGTGATACGCAGTATTTT.